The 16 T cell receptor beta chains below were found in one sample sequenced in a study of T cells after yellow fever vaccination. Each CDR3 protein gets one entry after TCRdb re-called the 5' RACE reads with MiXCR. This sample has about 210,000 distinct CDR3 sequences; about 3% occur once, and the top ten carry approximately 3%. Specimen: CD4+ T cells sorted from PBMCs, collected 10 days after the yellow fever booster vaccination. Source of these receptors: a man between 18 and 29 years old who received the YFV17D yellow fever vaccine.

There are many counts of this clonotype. CDR3 DNA sequence: TGTGCCAGCAGCTTCCCAGGACAGGGGAACACCGGGGAGCTGTTTTTT. Its translation is CASSFPGQGNTGELFF. The V gene is TRBV7-9, the J gene TRBJ2-2; the match to TRBD1 covers 8 bases. Germline CDR1 and CDR2: SEHNR and FQNEAQ (reference sequence). Trimming at V came to 3 bases and at J to 1 base, leaving 4 bases not matched to a gene. The CDR3 is made up of 16 amino acids.

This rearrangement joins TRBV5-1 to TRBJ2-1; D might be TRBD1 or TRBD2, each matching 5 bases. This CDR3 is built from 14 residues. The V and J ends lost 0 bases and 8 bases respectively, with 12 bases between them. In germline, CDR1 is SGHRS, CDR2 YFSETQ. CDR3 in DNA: TGCGCCAGCAGCTTGGATGAGGGGACGGATGAGCAGTTCTTC. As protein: CASSLDEGTDEQFF.

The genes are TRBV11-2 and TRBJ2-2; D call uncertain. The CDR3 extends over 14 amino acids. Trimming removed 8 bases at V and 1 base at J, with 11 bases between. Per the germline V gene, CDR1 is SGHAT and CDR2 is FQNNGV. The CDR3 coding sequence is TGTGCCAGCCGTTTTTCAGGGAACACCGGGGAGCTGTTTTTT. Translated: CASRFSGNTGELFF.

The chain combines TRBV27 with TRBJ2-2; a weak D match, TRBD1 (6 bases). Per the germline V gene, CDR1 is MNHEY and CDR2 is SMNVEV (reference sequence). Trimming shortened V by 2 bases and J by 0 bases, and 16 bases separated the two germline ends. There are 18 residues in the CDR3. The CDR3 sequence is CASSLGGHLSANTGELFF. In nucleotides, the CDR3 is TGTGCCAGCAGTTTAGGGGGACACCTCTCCGCGAACACCGGGGAGCTGTTTTTT.

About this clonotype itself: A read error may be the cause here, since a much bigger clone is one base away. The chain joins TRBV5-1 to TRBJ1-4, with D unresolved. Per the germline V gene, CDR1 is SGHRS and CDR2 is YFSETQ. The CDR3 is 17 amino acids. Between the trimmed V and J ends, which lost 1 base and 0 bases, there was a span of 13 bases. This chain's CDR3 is CASSLPASLATNEKLFF. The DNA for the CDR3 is TGCGCCAGCAGCTTGCCAGCATCCCTTGCAACTAATGAAAAACTGTTTTTT.

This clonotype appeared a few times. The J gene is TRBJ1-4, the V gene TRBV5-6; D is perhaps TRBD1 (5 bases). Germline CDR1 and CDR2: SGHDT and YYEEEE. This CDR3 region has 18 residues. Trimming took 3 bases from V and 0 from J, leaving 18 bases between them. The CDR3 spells CASSSLLTDKATNEKLFF. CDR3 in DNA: TGTGCCAGCAGCTCCCTACTGACAGACAAGGCAACTAATGAAAAACTGTTTTTT.

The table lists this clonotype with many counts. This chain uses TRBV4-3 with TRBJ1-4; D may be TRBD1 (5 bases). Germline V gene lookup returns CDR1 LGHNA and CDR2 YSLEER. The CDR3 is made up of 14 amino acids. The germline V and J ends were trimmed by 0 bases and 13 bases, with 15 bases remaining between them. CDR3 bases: TGCGCCAGCAGCCAAGAGCGCCAGGGTAATCCACTGTTTTTT. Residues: CASSQERQGNPLFF.

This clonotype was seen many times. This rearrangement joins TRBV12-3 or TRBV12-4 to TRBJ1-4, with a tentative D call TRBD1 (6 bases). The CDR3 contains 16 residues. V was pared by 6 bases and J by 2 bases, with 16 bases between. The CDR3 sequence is CASSPGWGATNEKLFF. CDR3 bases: TGTGCCAGCAGCCCCGGGTGGGGGGCCACTAATGAAAAACTGTTTTTT.

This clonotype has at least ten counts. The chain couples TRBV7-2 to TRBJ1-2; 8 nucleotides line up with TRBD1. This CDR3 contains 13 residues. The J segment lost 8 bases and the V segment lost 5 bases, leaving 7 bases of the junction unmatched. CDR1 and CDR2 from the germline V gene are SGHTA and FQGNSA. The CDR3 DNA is TGTGCCAGCAGCCCCGGACAGGGCCAAGGCTACACCTTC. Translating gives CASSPGQGQGYTF.

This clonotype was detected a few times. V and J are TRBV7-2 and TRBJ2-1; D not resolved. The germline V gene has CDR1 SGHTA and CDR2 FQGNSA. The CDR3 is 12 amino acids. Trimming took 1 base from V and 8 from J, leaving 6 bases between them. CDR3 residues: CASSLDQHEQFF. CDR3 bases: TGTGCCAGCAGCTTAGATCAGCATGAGCAGTTCTTC.

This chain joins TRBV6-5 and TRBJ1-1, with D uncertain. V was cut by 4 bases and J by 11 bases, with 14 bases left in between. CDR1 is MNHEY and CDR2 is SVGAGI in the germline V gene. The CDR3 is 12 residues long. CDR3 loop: CASSSTPGVAFF. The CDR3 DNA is TGTGCCAGCAGTTCCACCCCCGGGGTGGCTTTCTTT.

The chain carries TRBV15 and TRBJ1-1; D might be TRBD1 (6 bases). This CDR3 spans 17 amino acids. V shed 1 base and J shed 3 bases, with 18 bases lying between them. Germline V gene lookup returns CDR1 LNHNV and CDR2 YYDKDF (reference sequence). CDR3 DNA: TGTGCCACCAGCAGAGTGAGCAGGGTAAGGGGGGACACTGAAGCTTTCTTT. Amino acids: CATSRVSRVRGDTEAFF.

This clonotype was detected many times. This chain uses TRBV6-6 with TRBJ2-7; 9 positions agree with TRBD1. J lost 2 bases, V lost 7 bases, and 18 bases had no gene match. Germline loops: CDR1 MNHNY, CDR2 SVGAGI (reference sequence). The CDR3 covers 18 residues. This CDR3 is CASNRAGTGTGKTYEQYF. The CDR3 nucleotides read TGTGCCAGCAATCGGGCGGGGACCGGGACAGGGAAAACCTACGAGCAGTACTTC.

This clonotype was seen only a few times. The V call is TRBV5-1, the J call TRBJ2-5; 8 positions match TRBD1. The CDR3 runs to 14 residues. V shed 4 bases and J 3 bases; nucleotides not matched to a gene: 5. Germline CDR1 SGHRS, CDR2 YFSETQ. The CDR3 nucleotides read TGCGCCAGCAGCACCGGGACAGGAAAAGAGACCCAGTACTTC. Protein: CASSTGTGKETQYF.

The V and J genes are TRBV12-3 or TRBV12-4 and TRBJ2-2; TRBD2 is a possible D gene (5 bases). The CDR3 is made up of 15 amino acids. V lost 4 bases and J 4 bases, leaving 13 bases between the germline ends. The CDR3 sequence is CASSWAAVGTGELFF. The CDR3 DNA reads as TGTGCCAGCAGTTGGGCAGCGGTCGGCACCGGGGAGCTGTTTTTT.

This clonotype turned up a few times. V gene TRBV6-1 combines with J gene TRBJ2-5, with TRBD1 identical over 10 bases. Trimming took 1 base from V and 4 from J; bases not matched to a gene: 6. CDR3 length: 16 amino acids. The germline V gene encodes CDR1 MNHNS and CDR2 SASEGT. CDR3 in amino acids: CASSEDVTGGSETQYF. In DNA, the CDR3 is TGTGCCAGCAGTGAAGACGTGACAGGGGGCTCAGAGACCCAGTACTTC.